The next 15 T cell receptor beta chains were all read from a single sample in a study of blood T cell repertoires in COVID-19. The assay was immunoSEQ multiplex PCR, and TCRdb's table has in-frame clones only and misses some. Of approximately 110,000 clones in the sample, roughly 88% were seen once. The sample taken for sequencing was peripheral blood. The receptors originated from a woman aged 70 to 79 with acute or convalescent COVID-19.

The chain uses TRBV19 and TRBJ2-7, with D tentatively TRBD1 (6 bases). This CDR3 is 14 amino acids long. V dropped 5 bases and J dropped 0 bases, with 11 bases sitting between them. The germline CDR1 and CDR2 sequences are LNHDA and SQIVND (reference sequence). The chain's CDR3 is CASSDRRSSYEQYF. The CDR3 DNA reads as TGTGCCAGTAGTGACAGGAGGAGCTCCTACGAGCAGTACTTC.

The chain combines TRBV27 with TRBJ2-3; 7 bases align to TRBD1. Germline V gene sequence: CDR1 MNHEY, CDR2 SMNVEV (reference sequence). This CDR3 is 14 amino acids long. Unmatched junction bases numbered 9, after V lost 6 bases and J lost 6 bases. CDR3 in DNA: TGTGCCAGCAGGGGGTTTTCCAGGGGGGATACGCAGTATTTT. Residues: CASRGFSRGDTQYF.

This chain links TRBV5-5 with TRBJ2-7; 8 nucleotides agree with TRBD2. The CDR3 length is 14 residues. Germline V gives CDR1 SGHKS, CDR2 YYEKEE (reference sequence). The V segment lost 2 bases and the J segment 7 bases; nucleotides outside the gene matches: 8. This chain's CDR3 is CASSFGGRFGEQYF. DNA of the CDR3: TGTGCCAGCAGCTTTGGCGGGAGGTTTGGAGAGCAGTACTTC.

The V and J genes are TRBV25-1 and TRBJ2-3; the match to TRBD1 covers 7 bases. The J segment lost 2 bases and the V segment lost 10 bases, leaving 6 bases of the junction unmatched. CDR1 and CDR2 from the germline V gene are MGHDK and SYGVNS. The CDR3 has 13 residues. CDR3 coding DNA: TGTGCCACCTCGACAGGGTACACAGATACGCAGTATTTT. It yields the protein CATSTGYTDTQYF.

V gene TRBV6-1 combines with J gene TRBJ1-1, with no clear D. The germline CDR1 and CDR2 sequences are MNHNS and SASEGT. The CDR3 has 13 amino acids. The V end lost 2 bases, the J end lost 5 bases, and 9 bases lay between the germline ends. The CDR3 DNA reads TGTGCCAGCAGTGAATCCGGTCCAACTGAAGCTTTCTTT. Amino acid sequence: CASSESGPTEAFF.

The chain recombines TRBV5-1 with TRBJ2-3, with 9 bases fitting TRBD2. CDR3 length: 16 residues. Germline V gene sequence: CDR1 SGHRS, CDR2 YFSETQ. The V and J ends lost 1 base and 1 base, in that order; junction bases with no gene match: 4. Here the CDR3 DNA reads TGCGCCAGCAGCTTGCGGGCGGGAGGGGGCACAGATACGCAGTATTTT. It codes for CASSLRAGGGTDTQYF.

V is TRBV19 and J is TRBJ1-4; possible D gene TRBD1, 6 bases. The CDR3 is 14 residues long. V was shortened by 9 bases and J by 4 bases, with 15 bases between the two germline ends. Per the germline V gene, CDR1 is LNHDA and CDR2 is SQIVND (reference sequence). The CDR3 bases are TGTGCCAGCCGGACGGGACACAGTAATGAAAAACTGTTTTTT. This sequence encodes CASRTGHSNEKLFF.

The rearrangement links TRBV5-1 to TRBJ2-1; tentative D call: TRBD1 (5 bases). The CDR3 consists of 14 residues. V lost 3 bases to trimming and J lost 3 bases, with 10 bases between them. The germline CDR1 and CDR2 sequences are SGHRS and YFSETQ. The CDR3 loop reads CASSSYDSYNEQFF. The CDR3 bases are TGCGCCAGCAGCTCTTACGACAGCTACAATGAGCAGTTCTTC.

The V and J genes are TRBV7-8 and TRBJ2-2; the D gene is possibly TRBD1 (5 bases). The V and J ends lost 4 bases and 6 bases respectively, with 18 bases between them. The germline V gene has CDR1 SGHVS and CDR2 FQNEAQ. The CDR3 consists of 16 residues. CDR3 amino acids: CASSSLDTIYSGELFF. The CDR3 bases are TGTGCCAGCAGCTCCCTGGACACGATTTACTCCGGGGAGCTGTTTTTT.

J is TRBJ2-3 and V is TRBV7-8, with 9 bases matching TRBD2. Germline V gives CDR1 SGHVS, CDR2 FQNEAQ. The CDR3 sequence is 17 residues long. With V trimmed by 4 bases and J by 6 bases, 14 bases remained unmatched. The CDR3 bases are TGTGCCAGCAGCTCCGGAAGGCTAGCGGGATCCAGGGATACGCAGTATTTT. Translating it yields CASSSGRLAGSRDTQYF.

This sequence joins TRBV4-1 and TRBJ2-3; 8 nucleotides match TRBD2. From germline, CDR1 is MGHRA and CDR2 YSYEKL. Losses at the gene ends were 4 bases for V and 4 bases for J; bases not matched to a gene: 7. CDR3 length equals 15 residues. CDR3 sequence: CASSLSGGGSDTQYF. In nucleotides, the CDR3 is TGCGCCAGCAGCCTTTCGGGGGGGGGCTCAGATACGCAGTATTTT.

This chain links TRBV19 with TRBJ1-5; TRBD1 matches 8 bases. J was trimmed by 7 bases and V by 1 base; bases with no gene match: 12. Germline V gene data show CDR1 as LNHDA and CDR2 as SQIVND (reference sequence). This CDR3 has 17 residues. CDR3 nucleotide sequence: TGTGCCAGTAGTATAGGGCTGGCAGGGGGCGCGGGGCAGCCCCAGCATTTT. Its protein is CASSIGLAGGAGQPQHF.

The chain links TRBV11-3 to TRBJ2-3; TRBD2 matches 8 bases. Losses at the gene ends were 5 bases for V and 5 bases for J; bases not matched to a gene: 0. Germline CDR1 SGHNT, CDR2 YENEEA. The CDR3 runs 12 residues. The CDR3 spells CASSRGGDTQYF. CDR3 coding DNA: TGTGCCAGCAGCCGGGGGGGAGATACGCAGTATTTT.

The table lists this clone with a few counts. The CDR3 bases are TGTGCCAGCAGCGACCCGGGGACACCCGGGGACCACGAGCAGTACTTC. Translated: CASSDPGTPGDHEQYF. V usage is TRBV7-8 and J usage is TRBJ2-7, with D perhaps matching TRBD1 (6 bases). CDR1 is SGHVS and CDR2 is FQNEAQ in the germline V gene. V was shortened by 5 bases and J by 5 bases, with 22 bases between the two germline ends. The CDR3 totals 16 residues.

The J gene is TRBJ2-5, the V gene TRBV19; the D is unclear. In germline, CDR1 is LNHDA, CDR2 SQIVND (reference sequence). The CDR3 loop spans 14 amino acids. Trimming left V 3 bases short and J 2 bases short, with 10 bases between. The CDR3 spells CASSIGPAQETQYF. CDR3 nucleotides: TGTGCCAGTAGTATTGGGCCGGCACAAGAGACCCAGTACTTC.